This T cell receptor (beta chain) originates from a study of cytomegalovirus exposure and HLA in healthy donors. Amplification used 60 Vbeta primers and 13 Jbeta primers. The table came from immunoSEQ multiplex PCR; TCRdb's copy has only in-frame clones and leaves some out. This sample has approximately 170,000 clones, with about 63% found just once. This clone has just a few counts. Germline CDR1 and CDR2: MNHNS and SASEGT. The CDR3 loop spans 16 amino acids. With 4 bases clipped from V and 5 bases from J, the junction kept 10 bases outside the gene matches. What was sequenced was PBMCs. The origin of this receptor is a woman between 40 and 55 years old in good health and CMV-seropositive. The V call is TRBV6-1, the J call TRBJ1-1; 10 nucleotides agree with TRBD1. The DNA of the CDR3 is TGTGCCAGCAGTGTCCCGGGACAGGGGTTTGCGACTGAAGCTTTCTTT. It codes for CASSVPGQGFATEAFF.